The 5 T cell receptor beta chains in this list originate from one sample, sequenced in a study of CD8 T cells in ankylosing spondylitis. MiXCR, applied by TCRdb to the 5' RACE reads, yields one record per CDR3 protein. This sample has around 300,000 distinct CDR3 sequences, with approximately 14% found just once. Specimen: blood, either unsorted or a sorted T cell fraction (not recorded which). The receptor set was obtained from a male donor with ankylosing spondylitis or in good health (not recorded which).

The chain carries TRBV25-1 and TRBJ1-1, with D unresolved. CDR3 length: 11 residues. Trimming shortened V by 8 bases and J by 7 bases, and 11 bases separated the two germline ends. The germline gives CDR1 MGHDK, CDR2 SYGVNS. The CDR3 region has the DNA TGTGCCAGCCTTAGGGAGGGTGAAGCTTTCTTT. It codes for CASLREGEAFF.

The rearrangement uses TRBV7-2 and TRBJ1-2, with 8 bases matching TRBD1. The CDR3 contains 14 residues. The junction had 6 bases not matched to a gene; V was cut back by 5 bases and J by 4 bases. CDR1 SGHTA and CDR2 FQGNSA come from the germline V gene. CDR3 amino acids: CASSVRGRSYGYTF. Written as DNA, the CDR3 is TGTGCCAGCAGCGTCAGGGGGCGAAGCTATGGCTACACCTTC.

The J gene is TRBJ2-3, the V gene TRBV13, with D tentatively TRBD1 (6 bases). V lost 2 bases, J lost 8 bases, and 11 bases lay in between. Per germline, CDR1 PRHDT and CDR2 FYEKMQ (reference sequence). CDR3 length: 13 amino acids. The DNA for the CDR3 is TGTGCCAGCAGCTTACTAGAGGGGGTTACGCAGTATTTT. Protein: CASSLLEGVTQYF.

The rearrangement uses TRBV11-3 and TRBJ2-5; tentatively, D is TRBD1 or TRBD2 (5 bases each). This CDR3 has 16 amino acids. CDR1 and CDR2 (germline): SGHNT, YENEEA. V was trimmed by 1 base and J by 5 bases, leaving 17 bases between them. The CDR3 DNA sequence: TGTGCCAGCAGCTTAGGAGGGTGGGGCCTCGAGGAGACCCAGTACTTC. Its protein is CASSLGGWGLEETQYF.

This sequence joins TRBV5-5 and TRBJ2-3; no clear D gene. The V gene's germline CDR1 is SGHKS and CDR2 YYEKEE (reference sequence). The CDR3 has 13 amino acids. V shed 0 bases and J shed 6 bases, with 8 bases lying between them. The CDR3 nucleotides are TGTGCCAGCAGCTTGGACCCTAGGGATACGCAGTATTTT. Amino acid sequence: CASSLDPRDTQYF.